The 16 T cell receptor beta chains given below trace back to one sample, sequenced in a study of blood T cell repertoires in COVID-19. The table came from immunoSEQ multiplex PCR; TCRdb's copy has only in-frame clones and leaves some out. The table has 43,000 or so clones, roughly 88% seen once. The source material was peripheral blood. These receptor sequences come from a man in his 60s with active COVID-19.

This rearrangement joins TRBV19 to TRBJ1-2, with 8 bases fitting TRBD1. Germline trimming cut 3 bases from V and 0 bases from J; bases unmatched to any gene: 3. CDR3 length: 15 amino acids. The germline CDR1 and CDR2 sequences are LNHDA and SQIVND (reference sequence). CDR3 protein: CASSMGTGPNYGYTF. The DNA of the CDR3 is TGTGCCAGTAGTATGGGGACAGGACCTAACTATGGCTACACCTTC.

The J gene is TRBJ1-1, the V gene TRBV6-4; D is perhaps TRBD1 (5 bases). The germline V gene has CDR1 MRHNA and CDR2 SNTAGT. Trimming removed 6 bases from V and 3 bases from J, with 14 bases in between. This CDR3 comprises 14 residues. CDR3 loop: CASRNTDRYTEAFF. The CDR3 DNA follows: TGTGCCAGCAGAAATACTGACAGATACACTGAAGCTTTCTTT.

The V gene is TRBV9, the J gene TRBJ2-1; 7 bases are a match to TRBD2. J was trimmed by 3 bases and V by 4 bases; bases with no gene match: 10. There are 16 residues in the CDR3. CDR1 SGDLS and CDR2 YYNGEE come from the germline V gene. This chain's CDR3 is CASSPHGAGYYNEQFF. The CDR3, as DNA: TGTGCCAGCAGCCCACACGGAGCGGGGTACTACAATGAGCAGTTCTTC.

The chain uses TRBV12-3 or TRBV12-4 and TRBJ1-1, with a weak D call TRBD1 (5 bases). V shed 8 bases and J shed 0 bases, with 10 bases lying between them. CDR3 length: 13 residues. As DNA, the CDR3 is TGTGCCAGCGGGGCGACCGTGAACACTGAAGCTTTCTTT. It is translated as CASGATVNTEAFF.

V is TRBV4-1 and J is TRBJ2-7; 7 positions match TRBD2. Germline V CDR1 and CDR2: MGHRA, YSYEKL. The V segment lost 1 base and the J segment 3 bases; nucleotides outside the gene matches: 6. CDR3 length equals 15 residues. The CDR3 nucleotides are TGCGCCAGCAGCCAAGGCTCTAGCGGAGGCTACGAGCAGTACTTC. As protein: CASSQGSSGGYEQYF.

V is TRBV29-1 and J is TRBJ1-2; D possibly corresponds to TRBD1 (6 bases). Germline V lookup: CDR1 SQVTM, CDR2 ANQGSEA. This CDR3 spans 13 amino acids. V gave up 6 bases and J gave up 6 bases, with 17 bases separating them. The CDR3 sequence: CSVAQGTADGYTF. The CDR3 nucleotides are TGCAGCGTCGCTCAGGGGACGGCTGATGGCTACACCTTC.

V and J are TRBV11-3 and TRBJ2-7, with D perhaps TRBD2 (7 bases). The CDR3 sequence is 15 residues long. The ends were cut back, 1 base at V and 3 bases at J, with 13 bases in the middle. Germline-derived CDR1 and CDR2 are SGHNT and YENEEA. CDR3 nucleotides: TGTGCCAGCAGCTTAGGTGAAGGGGGGGACTACGAGCAGTACTTC. Its protein is CASSLGEGGDYEQYF.

The rearrangement links TRBV7-2 to TRBJ1-3, with TRBD1 matching over 9 bases. The V gene end was trimmed by 3 bases and the J gene end by 6 bases; junction bases not matched to a gene: 9. Germline lookup yields CDR1 SGHTA and CDR2 FQGNSA. This CDR3 region has 16 residues. The CDR3, as DNA: TGTGCCAGCAGCTTTACCGGGACAGGGACTCTAAACACCATATATTTT. Its protein is CASSFTGTGTLNTIYF.

The chain couples TRBV7-3 to TRBJ2-1; TRBD2 aligns across 13 bases. Losses at the gene ends were 2 bases for V and 2 bases for J; bases not matched to a gene: 3. The CDR3 runs to 17 residues. The V gene's germline CDR1 is SGHTA and CDR2 FQGTGA. Here the CDR3 reads CASSLQGTSGTYNEQFF. For the CDR3, the DNA is TGTGCCAGCAGCTTACAAGGGACTAGCGGGACCTACAATGAGCAGTTCTTC.

The chain combines TRBV7-9 with TRBJ1-2; the D gene is possibly TRBD1 (6 bases). Looked up from germline, CDR1 is SEHNR and CDR2 is FQNEAQ (reference sequence). V lost 1 base and J lost 7, with 13 bases in between. This CDR3 comprises 14 residues. The CDR3 region has the DNA TGTGCCAGCAGCTTAGAATCAGGGGCTGGTGGCTACACCTTC. As protein: CASSLESGAGGYTF.

The rearrangement links TRBV7-8 to TRBJ1-6; D ambiguous. CDR1 and CDR2 (germline): SGHVS, FQNEAQ. Trimming cost V 5 bases and J 6 bases, with 14 bases left between them. The CDR3 runs to 15 residues. The CDR3 DNA sequence: TGTGCCAGCAGCCCCGAGACGGAGCCTAATTCACCCCTCCACTTT. Protein: CASSPETEPNSPLHF.

The V and J genes are TRBV5-4 and TRBJ2-7; TRBD2 agrees at 9 bases. J lost 2 bases, V lost 1 base, and 7 bases had no gene match. This CDR3 is 16 amino acids long. Germline V gene sequence: CDR1 SGHNT, CDR2 YYREEE (reference sequence). The CDR3 DNA follows: TGTGCCAGCAGCTTGTGGCGGGAGGGCCGCCCCTACGAGCAGTACTTC. Protein sequence: CASSLWREGRPYEQYF. Combining the CDR3 with reference TRBV5-4 and TRBJ2-7 gives the whole variable domain ETGVTQSPTHLIKTRGQQVTLRCSSQSGHNTVSWYQQALGQGPQFIFQYYREEENGRGNFPPRFSGLQFPNYSSELNVNALELDDSALYLCASSLWREGRPYEQYFGPGTRLTVT.

The V and J genes are TRBV14 and TRBJ2-6; 7 nucleotides align to TRBD2. CDR3 size: 16 residues. V lost 4 bases, J lost 2 bases, and 5 bases stayed unmatched. CDR1 and CDR2 (germline): SGHDN, FVKESK. The chain's CDR3 is CASSPGAGAGANVLTF. The CDR3 DNA is TGTGCCAGCAGCCCAGGTGCGGGGGCTGGGGCCAACGTCCTGACTTTC.

The chain combines TRBV28 with TRBJ1-6; D not resolved. With 6 bases removed from V and 5 bases from J, the gap between germline ends came to 14 bases. This CDR3 contains 15 residues. Germline assignment: CDR1 MDHEN and CDR2 SYDVKM. CDR3 loop: CASRESAVNNSPLHF. In nucleotides, the CDR3 is TGTGCCAGCAGGGAGTCAGCCGTAAATAATTCACCCCTCCACTTT.

This chain connects TRBV2 to TRBJ2-7, with TRBD2 identical over 7 bases. V lost 5 bases and J lost 3; bases outside the gene matches: 13. Germline CDR1 is SNHLY and CDR2 is FYNNEI. This CDR3 has 16 residues. This CDR3 is CASSFSSGFTNYEQYF. As DNA, the CDR3 is TGTGCCAGCAGTTTTTCTAGCGGATTTACCAACTACGAGCAGTACTTC.

This clone turned up a few times. The gene calls are TRBV12-5 and TRBJ2-3; the D gene is possibly TRBD2 (5 bases). Germline CDR1 reads LGHNT; CDR2 reads FRNRAP. The CDR3 covers 14 residues. V lost 4 bases to trimming and J lost 2 bases, with 10 bases between them. In nucleotides, the CDR3 is TGTGCTAGTGGTTCCAGCGGATTCACAGATACGCAGTATTTT. Its translation is CASGSSGFTDTQYF.